A selection of T cell receptor beta chains follows, all from one sample in a study of CD8 T cells in Susac syndrome. TCRdb fed the immunoSEQ multiplex PCR reads into MiXCR, producing one record per CDR3 protein. The profile shows 150,000 or so distinct CDR3 sequences, approximately 94% of them singletons. The specimen sequenced was CD4+ T cells from PBMCs. The origin of the receptors is a human donor with multiple sclerosis. Each CDR3 is given with its conserved first and last residue. D genes are given only for firm matches. A row's size may be missing; if present it is once, few, many or a size class.

clone size: few; D gene: -; J gene: TRBJ2-1; V gene: TRBV7-9; CDR3 protein: CASSLSGPSYNEQFF; CDR3 DNA: TGTGCCAGCAGCTTGAGCGGGCCCTCCTACAATGAGCAGTTCTTC
clone size: -; D gene: TRBD1; J gene: TRBJ2-3; V gene: TRBV29-1; CDR3 protein: CSVSSSTGTGSSDTQYF; CDR3 DNA: TGCAGCGTTTCCTCATCCACCGGGACAGGGAGCTCGGATACGCAGTATTTT
clone size: -; D gene: -; J gene: TRBJ2-2; V gene: TRBV30; CDR3 protein: CAWSVGGNTGELFF; CDR3 DNA: TGTGCCTGGAGTGTAGGCGGGAATACCGGGGAGCTGTTTTTT
clone size: -; D gene: -; J gene: TRBJ2-5; V gene: TRBV7-9; CDR3 protein: CASSFVGRLETQYF; CDR3 DNA: TGTGCCAGCAGCTTCGTTGGGCGGTTGGAGACCCAGTACTTC
clone size: -; D gene: -; J gene: TRBJ2-3; V gene: TRBV20-1; CDR3 protein: CSASSGVSTDTQYF; CDR3 DNA: TGCAGTGCTAGCTCCGGTGTAAGCACAGATACGCAGTATTTT
clone size: once; D gene: -; J gene: TRBJ2-7; V gene: TRBV23-1; CDR3 protein: CASSQSRRGEQYF; CDR3 DNA: TGCGCCAGCAGTCAATCTAGGAGGGGCGAGCAGTACTTC
clone size: -; D gene: -; J gene: TRBJ1-2; V gene: TRBV2; CDR3 protein: CASSVIGQNYGYTF; CDR3 DNA: TGTGCCAGCAGTGTAATCGGACAGAACTATGGCTACACCTTC
clone size: -; D gene: -; J gene: TRBJ2-1; V gene: TRBV6-2/TRBV6-3; CDR3 protein: CASSWGRRGNEQFF; CDR3 DNA: TGTGCCAGCAGCTGGGGAAGGCGTGGCAATGAGCAGTTCTTC
clone size: -; D gene: TRBD1; J gene: TRBJ1-1; V gene: TRBV19; CDR3 protein: CASQGEATEAFF; CDR3 DNA: TGTGCCAGTCAGGGGGAGGCCACTGAAGCTTTCTTT
clone size: -; D gene: -; J gene: TRBJ1-2; V gene: TRBV5-1; CDR3 protein: CASSSWTDSSNYGYTF; CDR3 DNA: TGCGCCAGCAGCTCCTGGACCGATTCCTCTAACTATGGCTACACCTTC
clone size: -; D gene: TRBD2; J gene: TRBJ2-1; V gene: TRBV29-1; CDR3 protein: CSVGTSGTEYRSYNEQFF; CDR3 DNA: TGCAGCGTTGGGACTAGCGGGACGGAGTACCGCTCCTACAATGAGCAGTTCTTC
clone size: -; D gene: -; J gene: TRBJ2-1; V gene: TRBV27; CDR3 protein: CASSLSGGIYNEQFF; CDR3 DNA: TGTGCCAGCAGTTTATCTGGCGGGATCTACAATGAGCAGTTCTTC
clone size: -; D gene: -; J gene: TRBJ1-1; V gene: TRBV29-1; CDR3 protein: CSVRRHMNTEAFF; CDR3 DNA: TGCAGCGTCCGCAGACACATGAACACTGAAGCTTTCTTT
clone size: -; D gene: -; J gene: TRBJ1-5; V gene: TRBV12-3/TRBV12-4; CDR3 protein: CASDWEGNQPQHF; CDR3 DNA: TGTGCCAGCGACTGGGAAGGCAATCAGCCCCAGCATTTT
clone size: once; D gene: -; J gene: TRBJ1-2; V gene: TRBV18; CDR3 protein: CASSSGGGFGYTF; CDR3 DNA: TGTGCCAGCTCGTCCGGTGGGGGCTTCGGCTACACCTTC
clone size: -; D gene: -; J gene: TRBJ1-2; V gene: TRBV12-3/TRBV12-4; CDR3 protein: CASSPRTYGYTF; CDR3 DNA: TGTGCCAGCAGTCCCCGGACCTATGGCTACACCTTC
clone size: -; D gene: -; J gene: TRBJ2-3; V gene: TRBV28; CDR3 protein: CASSLTSRDTQYF; CDR3 DNA: TGTGCCAGCAGTTTGACCAGCAGAGATACGCAGTATTTT
clone size: -; D gene: -; J gene: TRBJ2-2; V gene: TRBV7-9; CDR3 protein: CASLGRTNTGELFF; CDR3 DNA: TGTGCCAGCTTGGGTCGAACGAACACCGGGGAGCTGTTTTTT
clone size: -; D gene: -; J gene: TRBJ2-2; V gene: TRBV19; CDR3 protein: CASSFRTTNTGELFF; CDR3 DNA: TGTGCCAGTAGTTTTCGAACAACGAACACCGGGGAGCTGTTTTTT
clone size: -; D gene: -; J gene: TRBJ1-2; V gene: TRBV6-1; CDR3 protein: CASSDVPSSGYTF; CDR3 DNA: TGTGCCAGCAGTGACGTCCCAAGCAGTGGCTACACCTTC
clone size: -; D gene: TRBD2; J gene: TRBJ2-1; V gene: TRBV7-9; CDR3 protein: CASSYGTSYNEQFF; CDR3 DNA: TGTGCCAGCAGCTACGGGACTAGCTACAATGAGCAGTTCTTC
clone size: -; D gene: -; J gene: TRBJ2-5; V gene: TRBV25-1; CDR3 protein: CASSELYRTAKETQYF; CDR3 DNA: TGTGCCAGCAGTGAATTATACAGGACAGCGAAAGAGACCCAGTACTTC
clone size: few; D gene: -; J gene: TRBJ2-7; V gene: TRBV29-1; CDR3 protein: CSVLGSGVRKQGIDEQYF; CDR3 DNA: TGCAGCGTGCTCGGAAGTGGGGTGAGGAAACAGGGTATCGACGAGCAGTACTTC
clone size: once; D gene: -; J gene: TRBJ2-1; V gene: TRBV7-8; CDR3 protein: CASSLEVGRDEQFF; CDR3 DNA: TGTGCCAGCAGCTTAGAGGTAGGAAGGGATGAGCAGTTCTTC
clone size: -; D gene: -; J gene: TRBJ1-2; V gene: TRBV5-1; CDR3 protein: CASSSTFFDGYTF; CDR3 DNA: TGCGCCAGCAGCTCTACCTTTTTCGACGGCTACACCTTC
clone size: -; D gene: -; J gene: TRBJ1-5; V gene: TRBV12-3/TRBV12-4; CDR3 protein: CASTLPPQPQHF; CDR3 DNA: TGTGCCAGCACTTTGCCCCCTCAGCCCCAGCATTTT
clone size: -; D gene: -; J gene: TRBJ2-2; V gene: TRBV4-1; CDR3 protein: CASSQADGYTGELFF; CDR3 DNA: TGCGCCAGCAGCCAAGCGGACGGGTACACCGGGGAGCTGTTTTTT
clone size: -; D gene: -; J gene: TRBJ2-3; V gene: TRBV14; CDR3 protein: CASSQYRTDTQYF; CDR3 DNA: TGTGCCAGCAGCCAATATAGGACAGATACGCAGTATTTT
clone size: -; D gene: -; J gene: TRBJ2-5; V gene: TRBV12-3/TRBV12-4; CDR3 protein: CASSFPGAGKETQYF; CDR3 DNA: TGTGCCAGCAGTTTCCCCGGGGCAGGGAAAGAGACCCAGTACTTC
clone size: -; D gene: TRBD2; J gene: TRBJ2-1; V gene: TRBV6-5; CDR3 protein: CASSFIWAGGRVRGNEQFF; CDR3 DNA: TGTGCCAGCAGTTTTATATGGGCAGGCGGGAGGGTACGAGGGAATGAGCAGTTCTTC
clone size: -; D gene: -; J gene: TRBJ1-5; V gene: TRBV6-6; CDR3 protein: CASSTDSEDQPQHF; CDR3 DNA: TGTGCCAGCAGCACGGACAGCGAAGATCAGCCCCAGCATTTT
clone size: -; D gene: TRBD2; J gene: TRBJ2-1; V gene: TRBV27; CDR3 protein: CASSLTSGSYNEQFF; CDR3 DNA: TGTGCCAGCAGTCTTACTAGCGGGTCCTACAATGAGCAGTTCTTC
clone size: -; D gene: -; J gene: TRBJ1-1; V gene: TRBV20-1; CDR3 protein: CSASQGLSTEAFF; CDR3 DNA: TGCAGTGCTAGCCAGGGGTTATCCACTGAAGCTTTCTTT